The text below deals with one T cell receptor beta chain. The data are from a study of blood T cell repertoires in COVID-19. The V end lost 3 bases, the J end lost 5 bases, and 10 bases lay between the germline ends. The CDR3 loop spans 14 amino acids. Per germline, CDR1 SEHNR and CDR2 FQNEAQ (reference sequence). Generated by immunoSEQ multiplex PCR, the TCRdb table keeps only in-frame clones and is missing some. Among approximately 250,000 clones, 80% to 95% were seen once, and the ten largest hold approximately 2.7%. The specimen was PBMCs or T cells enriched from blood (not recorded which). This chain links TRBV7-9 with TRBJ1-4, with D unresolved. The sequence was collected from a man aged 35 to 55 who had been exposed to COVID-19. The CDR3, as DNA: TGTGCCAGCAGCTTTCTGACGGAGAATGAAAAACTGTTTTTT. This encodes CASSFLTENEKLFF.